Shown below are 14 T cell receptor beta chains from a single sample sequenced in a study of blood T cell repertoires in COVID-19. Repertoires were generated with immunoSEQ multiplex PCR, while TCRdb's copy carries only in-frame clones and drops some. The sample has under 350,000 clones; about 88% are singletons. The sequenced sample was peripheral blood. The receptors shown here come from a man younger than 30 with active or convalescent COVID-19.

CDR3 region: CASSEGTGAIYEQYF. As DNA, the CDR3 is TGTGCCAGCAGCGAGGGAACAGGGGCGATTTACGAGCAGTACTTC. V and J are TRBV7-2 and TRBJ2-7; 7 nucleotides align to TRBD1. The V and J ends lost 5 bases and 4 bases, in that order; junction bases with no gene match: 11. CDR1 and CDR2 (germline): SGHTA, FQGNSA. CDR3 length: 15 amino acids.

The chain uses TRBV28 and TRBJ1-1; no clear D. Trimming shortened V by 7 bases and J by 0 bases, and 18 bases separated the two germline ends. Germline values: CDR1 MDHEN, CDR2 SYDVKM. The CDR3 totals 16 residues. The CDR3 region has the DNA TGTGCCAGCACTACCGCGCCCCTAATAGTGAACACTGAAGCTTTCTTT. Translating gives CASTTAPLIVNTEAFF.

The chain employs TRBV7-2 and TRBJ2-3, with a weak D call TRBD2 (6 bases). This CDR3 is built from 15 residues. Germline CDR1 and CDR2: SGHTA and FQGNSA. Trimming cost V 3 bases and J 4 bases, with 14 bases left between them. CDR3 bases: TGTGCCAGCAGCTTCTGGGGGGTAGGCCCAGATACGCAGTATTTT. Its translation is CASSFWGVGPDTQYF.

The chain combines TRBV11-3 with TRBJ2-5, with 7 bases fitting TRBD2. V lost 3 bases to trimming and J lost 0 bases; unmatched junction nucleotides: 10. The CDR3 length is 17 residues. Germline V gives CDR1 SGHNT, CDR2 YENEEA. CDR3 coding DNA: TGTGCCAGCAGCTTGAGGGCAAGGGAGGGACACCAAGAGACCCAGTACTTC. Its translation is CASSLRAREGHQETQYF.

Here the CDR3 reads CASSLLSGLNQPQHF. The CDR3 region has the DNA TGTGCCAGCAGCTTGTTGTCAGGGCTTAATCAGCCCCAGCATTTT. The V and J genes are TRBV5-8 and TRBJ1-5; TRBD1 might be the D (5 bases). Germline-derived CDR1 and CDR2 are SGHTS and YDEGEE. V shed 1 base and J shed 4 bases, with 12 bases lying between them. The CDR3 runs 15 residues.

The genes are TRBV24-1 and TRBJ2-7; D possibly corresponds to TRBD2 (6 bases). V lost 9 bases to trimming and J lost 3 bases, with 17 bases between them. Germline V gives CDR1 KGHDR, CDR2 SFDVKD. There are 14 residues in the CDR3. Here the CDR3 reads CATGGTGESYEQYF. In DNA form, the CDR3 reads TGTGCCACCGGGGGAACGGGGGAGAGCTACGAGCAGTACTTC.

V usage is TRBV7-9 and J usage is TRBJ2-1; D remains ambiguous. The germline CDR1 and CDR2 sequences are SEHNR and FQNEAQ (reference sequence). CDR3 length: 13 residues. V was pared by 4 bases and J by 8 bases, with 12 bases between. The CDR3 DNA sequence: TGTGCCAGCAGCTCCAGTCTAGATTATGAGCAGTTCTTC. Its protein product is CASSSSLDYEQFF.

The CDR3 DNA follows: TGTGCCAGCAGCGGGAGGATCGGAAATGAGCAGTTCTTC. Its protein is CASSGRIGNEQFF. The chain uses TRBV27 and TRBJ2-1; 7 bases agree with TRBD2. Germline V gene lookup returns CDR1 MNHEY and CDR2 SMNVEV (reference sequence). Trimming at V came to 6 bases and at J to 7 bases, leaving 6 bases not matched to a gene. The CDR3 totals 13 residues.

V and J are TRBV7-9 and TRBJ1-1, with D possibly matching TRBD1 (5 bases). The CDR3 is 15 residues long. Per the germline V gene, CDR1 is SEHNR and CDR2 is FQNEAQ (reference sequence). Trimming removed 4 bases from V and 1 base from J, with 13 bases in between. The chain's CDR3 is CASSSPTDPNTEAFF. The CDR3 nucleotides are TGTGCCAGCAGCTCGCCGACAGACCCGAACACTGAAGCTTTCTTT.

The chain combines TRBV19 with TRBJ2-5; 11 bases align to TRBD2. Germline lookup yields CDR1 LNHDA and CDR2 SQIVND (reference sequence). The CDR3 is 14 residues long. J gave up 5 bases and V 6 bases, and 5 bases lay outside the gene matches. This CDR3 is CASRPTSGAETQYF. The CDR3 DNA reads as TGTGCCAGTAGACCGACTAGCGGGGCCGAGACCCAGTACTTC.

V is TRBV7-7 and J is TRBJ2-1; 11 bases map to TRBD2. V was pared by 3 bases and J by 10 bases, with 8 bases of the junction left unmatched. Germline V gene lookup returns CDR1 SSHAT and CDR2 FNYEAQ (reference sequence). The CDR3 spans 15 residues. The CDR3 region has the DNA TGTGCCAGCAGCTTTGGCCTAGCGGGGGGTGGCGAGCAGTTCTTC. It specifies CASSFGLAGGGEQFF.

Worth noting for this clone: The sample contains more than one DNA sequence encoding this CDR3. The CDR3 nucleotides read TGCGCCAGCAGCTCCGACAGATCTAGCACAGATACGCAGTATTTT. It specifies CASSSDRSSTDTQYF. V usage is TRBV5-1 and J usage is TRBJ2-3; D is perhaps TRBD1 (5 bases). The CDR3 runs 15 residues. CDR1 SGHRS and CDR2 YFSETQ come from the germline V gene. Deletions cut 3 bases from V and 0 bases from J, with 11 bases between.

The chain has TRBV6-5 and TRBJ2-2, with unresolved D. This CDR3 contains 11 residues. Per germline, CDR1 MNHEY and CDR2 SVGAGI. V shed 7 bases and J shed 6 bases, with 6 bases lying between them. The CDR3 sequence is CASTSSGELFF. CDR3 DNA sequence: TGTGCCAGCACCTCGTCCGGGGAGCTGTTTTTT.

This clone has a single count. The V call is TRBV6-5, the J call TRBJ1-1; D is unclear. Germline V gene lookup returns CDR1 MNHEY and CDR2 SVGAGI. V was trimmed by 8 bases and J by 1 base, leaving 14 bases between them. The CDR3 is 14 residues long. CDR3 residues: CASRKTTQNTEAFF. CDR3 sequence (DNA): TGTGCCAGCCGAAAAACAACACAGAACACTGAAGCTTTCTTT.